This is a list of T cell receptor beta chains from one sample in a study of response to subunit inactivated influenza vaccine. MiXCR, run by TCRdb on the RT-PCR reads, gives a single entry per CDR3 protein. This table holds 500,000 or so distinct CDR3 sequences, 15% to 20% found once. Specimen: CD4+ T cells sorted from PBMCs, collected less than 30 months after vaccination. Source of these receptors: a man between 50 and 69 years old who received an inactivated influenza vaccine. Each CDR3 is given with its conserved first and last residue. A D gene is named only where the DNA matches it firmly. Not all rows give a size; the values are once, few, many and, for expanded clones, a class.

TRBJ2-2 TRBV6-6 - - TGTGCCAGCAGTTTTATTGGGACCGGGGAGCTGTTTTTT CASSFIGTGELFF
TRBJ2-1 TRBV29-1 - many TGCAGCGTTGACAATCTTTATGAGCAGTTCTTC CSVDNLYEQFF
TRBJ2-7 TRBV28 - - TGTGCCAGCACCCGCAGGCGCACCTACGAGCAGTACTTC CASTRRRTYEQYF
TRBJ1-2 TRBV20-1 - few TGCAGTGCCATCGGACAGCTCTATGGCTACACCTTC CSAIGQLYGYTF
TRBJ1-3 TRBV28 TRBD1 - TGTGCCAGCAGTCGGGACAGCGGAAACACCATATATTTT CASSRDSGNTIYF
TRBJ2-1 TRBV20-1 - few TGCAGTGCTAGAGGCGGGGATGAGCAGTTCTTC CSARGGDEQFF
TRBJ2-7 TRBV10-3 - few TGTGCCATCAGGCCGTCGGCGGGTAACTCCTACGAGCAGTACTTC CAIRPSAGNSYEQYF
TRBJ2-1 TRBV10-3 TRBD2 - TGTGCCATCAGTGAGGGTAGCGGGACTGGGTTTGAGCAGTTCTTC CAISEGSGTGFEQFF
TRBJ1-1 TRBV12-3/TRBV12-4 - - TGTGCCAGCAGTAGGGTCGGACGAGGGGTGGCTTTCTTT CASSRVGRGVAFF
TRBJ2-7 TRBV7-9 - - TGTGCCAGCAGTTATAATACAGGGAGGTCCTACGAGCAGTACTTC CASSYNTGRSYEQYF
TRBJ1-6 TRBV27 - - TGTGCCAGCAGTTTATCGATTTCGGGCTCCTATAATTCACCCCTCCACTTT CASSLSISGSYNSPLHF
TRBJ1-2 TRBV29-1 - few TGCAGCGTTGGACCGCAGGGGCTCCGTGGCTACACCTTC CSVGPQGLRGYTF
TRBJ2-1 TRBV12-3/TRBV12-4 - few TGTGCCAGCAGTGCAGGGTCCCCTTCCTACAATGAGCAGTTCTTC CASSAGSPSYNEQFF
TRBJ2-1 TRBV4-3 - few TGCGCCAGCAGCCATCGCCCGGGAGTCGAGCAGTTCTTC CASSHRPGVEQFF
TRBJ1-5 TRBV4-2 - few TGTGCCAGCAGCCAAGGGGTGGAATTCTACAATCAGCCCCAGCATTTT CASSQGVEFYNQPQHF
TRBJ1-6 TRBV14 - - TGTGCCAGCAGCCAAGGGGTCTATACTTCACCCCTCCACTTT CASSQGVYTSPLHF
TRBJ2-5 TRBV10-3 TRBD2 - TGTGCCATCAGTAGCGGGGAGGGGCCCGAGACCCAGTACTTC CAISSGEGPETQYF
TRBJ1-4 TRBV7-2 - - TGTGCCAGCAGCCGAATTATAAGTGGCGAAAAACTGTTTTTT CASSRIISGEKLFF
TRBJ2-7 TRBV18 TRBD2 - TGTGCCAGCTCACCATTTCCGGGAGGGCCCCGGAACGAGCAGTACTTC CASSPFPGGPRNEQYF
TRBJ2-5 TRBV7-3 - - TGTGCCAGCAGCGCCACGGGGACGTACCAAGAGACCCAGTACTTC CASSATGTYQETQYF
TRBJ1-4 TRBV5-1 - few TGCGCCAGCAGCTTGGGGGGAACTGCAACTAATGAAAAACTGTTTTTT CASSLGGTATNEKLFF
TRBJ2-1 TRBV5-1 - - TGCGCCAGCAGCCCCCAGGGAGGTATCAGGAATGAGCAGTTCTTC CASSPQGGIRNEQFF